These 23 T cell receptor beta chains were all obtained from the same sample, sequenced in a study of blood T cell repertoires in COVID-19. Data came from immunoSEQ multiplex PCR; TCRdb stores just in-frame clones and leaves some out. The sample lists around 100,000 clones; roughly 87% were seen once. The sample was peripheral blood. The receptors here all came from a woman older than 75 in a cohort sampled during active COVID-19.

The gene calls are TRBV6-4 and TRBJ2-5; 8 positions agree with TRBD2. The trim removed 3 bases at V and 4 bases at J, leaving 7 bases unmatched. The CDR3 loop spans 15 amino acids. CDR1 is MRHNA and CDR2 is SNTAGT in the germline V gene. The CDR3, as DNA: TGTGCCAGCAGTGAACGGGGGGGATCGGCAGAGACCCAGTACTTC. Its translation: CASSERGGSAETQYF.

The chain carries TRBV19 and TRBJ1-6; TRBD1 matches 8 bases. Germline V lookup: CDR1 LNHDA, CDR2 SQIVND (reference sequence). The CDR3 is made up of 14 amino acids. The trim removed 6 bases at V and 10 bases at J, leaving 8 bases unmatched. The CDR3: CASRGGQGESPLHF. CDR3 bases: TGTGCCAGTAGGGGTGGACAGGGTGAATCACCCCTCCACTTT.

This clone was found once. The chain links TRBV24-1 to TRBJ2-5, with a possible D match to TRBD2 (6 bases). V was trimmed by 4 bases and J by 7 bases, leaving 21 bases between them. CDR3 length equals 16 residues. Germline V lookup: CDR1 KGHDR, CDR2 SFDVKD. The CDR3 here is CATSDRRVEGLATQYF. In DNA form, the CDR3 reads TGTGCCACCAGTGACCGCCGGGTGGAGGGGCTGGCGACCCAGTACTTC.

The chain joins TRBV7-3 to TRBJ1-5, with D tentatively TRBD1 (5 bases). Trimming removed 6 bases at V and 8 bases at J, with 14 bases between. The CDR3 length is 13 residues. CDR1 and CDR2 (germline): SGHTA, FQGTGA. For the CDR3, the DNA is TGTGCCAGCAGTCGAGGGGAGGTTGAGCCCCAGCATTTT. Protein sequence: CASSRGEVEPQHF.

The V and J genes are TRBV18 and TRBJ2-2; 7 bases match TRBD2. The CDR3 has 16 residues. Losses at the gene ends were 2 bases for V and 6 bases for J; bases not matched to a gene: 9. CDR1 and CDR2 (germline): KGHSH, LQKENI. DNA for the CDR3: TGTGCCAGCTCACCAAGGGGCGGGAGCGCTCCCGGGGAGCTGTTTTTT. Amino acid sequence: CASSPRGGSAPGELFF.

This chain links TRBV19 with TRBJ2-1; D call uncertain. Germline V gives CDR1 LNHDA, CDR2 SQIVND (reference sequence). Trimming stripped 5 bases from V and 6 bases from J, with 17 bases between. The CDR3 runs to 15 residues. DNA of the CDR3: TGTGCCAGTAGTGAGGATATGACGGTGGGCAATGAGCAGTTCTTC. Residues: CASSEDMTVGNEQFF.

The rearrangement uses TRBV18 and TRBJ2-5; no reliable D call. The V gene lost 0 bases and the J gene lost 5 bases, with 4 bases spanning the gap. CDR1 and CDR2 from the germline V gene are KGHSH and LQKENI. The CDR3 totals 12 residues. CDR3 coding DNA: TGTGCCAGCTCACCACCCGGGGAGACCCAGTACTTC. This gives the protein CASSPPGETQYF.

This clone was counted once. This chain joins TRBV28 and TRBJ2-7; TRBD2 agrees at 8 bases. CDR3 length equals 16 residues. Germline V CDR1 and CDR2: MDHEN, SYDVKM. With 2 bases clipped from V and 3 bases from J, the junction kept 9 bases outside the gene matches. The CDR3 DNA follows: TGTGCCAGCAGTTTACCGGGACTAGAACCCCGCTACGAGCAGTACTTC. Translated, it gives CASSLPGLEPRYEQYF.

This clone appeared once. The genes are TRBV21-1 and TRBJ2-7; the table gives TRBD1 as D, unverified against the DNA. TRBV21-1 is flagged as a pseudogene. This CDR3 has 16 amino acids. CDR3 sequence (DNA): TGTGCCAGCAGCAGGGACATCCAGAGCATCACCTACGAGCAGTACTTC. It specifies CASSRDIQSITYEQYF.

For this clone: The junction differs from germline at one of its ends, possibly a read error. The rearrangement joins TRBV19 to TRBJ1-1, with D possibly being TRBD1 (6 bases). The CDR3 covers 16 residues. Germline V gene data show CDR1 as LNHDA and CDR2 as SQIVND (reference sequence). The chain's CDR3 is CASTIGRQVTNTEAFF. DNA for the CDR3: TGTGCCAGTACTATAGGTCGACAGGTGACGAACACTGAAGCTTTCTTT.

This chain connects TRBV19 to TRBJ2-7, with 13 bases that match TRBD2. Germline values: CDR1 LNHDA, CDR2 SQIVND (reference sequence). This CDR3 has 16 amino acids. The ends lost 7 bases at V and 0 bases at J; junction bases unmatched: 6. CDR3 region: CASKLAGGPGSYEQYF. CDR3 coding DNA: TGTGCCAGTAAACTAGCGGGAGGGCCGGGCTCCTACGAGCAGTACTTC.

The V and J genes are TRBV19 and TRBJ1-6; unclear D gene. V was cut by 5 bases and J by 7 bases, with 15 bases left in between. From germline, CDR1 is LNHDA and CDR2 SQIVND (reference sequence). This CDR3 spans 15 amino acids. Here the CDR3 DNA reads TGTGCCAGTAGTCCCCTGGCGGGATCCAATTCACCCCTCCACTTT. Protein sequence: CASSPLAGSNSPLHF.

The V and J genes are TRBV2 and TRBJ2-1; D is unresolved. The V gene's germline CDR1 is SNHLY and CDR2 FYNNEI. Trimming pared 5 bases from V and 10 bases from J, leaving 21 bases between. The CDR3 is 15 amino acids. The DNA of the CDR3 is TGTGCCAGCAGTCTTATTATGAGTGTGACTGGGGAGCAGTTCTTC. This sequence encodes CASSLIMSVTGEQFF.

CDR3 in DNA: TGTGCCAGCAGCCCCCAGTACAATGAGCAGTTCTTC. This translates into CASSPQYNEQFF. The chain links TRBV6-6 to TRBJ2-1; D is unresolved. Trimming removed 6 bases at V and 4 bases at J, with 7 bases between. There are 12 residues in the CDR3. CDR1 and CDR2 from the germline V gene are MNHNY and SVGAGI (reference sequence).

This clone occurred once. The same CDR3 can be traced to other DNA sequences in this sample. The genes are TRBV3-1 (or the pseudogene TRBV3-2) and TRBJ2-2; D is possibly TRBD2 (7 bases). The CDR3 length is 15 residues. Trimming shortened V by 5 bases and J by 3 bases, and 13 bases separated the two germline ends. Germline CDR1 and CDR2: LGHDT and YNNKEL (reference sequence). CDR3: CASSRGGRDTGELFF. The CDR3, as DNA: TGTGCCAGCAGCAGGGGGGGTCGGGACACCGGGGAGCTGTTTTTT.

This chain links TRBV7-2 with TRBJ2-5; the match to TRBD1 covers 8 bases. The CDR3 extends over 16 amino acids. V was clipped by 5 bases and J by 5 bases; unmatched bases: 13. CDR1 and CDR2 (germline): SGHTA, FQGNSA. The CDR3 loop reads CASSRSGTGREETQYF. CDR3 bases: TGTGCCAGCAGCCGGTCCGGGACAGGCCGAGAGGAGACCCAGTACTTC.

This sequence joins TRBV6-5 and TRBJ1-5; 7 nucleotides agree with TRBD1. Germline V gives CDR1 MNHEY, CDR2 SVGAGI. Losses at the gene ends were 10 bases for V and 9 bases for J; bases not matched to a gene: 9. The CDR3 covers 12 residues. This chain's CDR3 is CATRQGDAPQHF. The CDR3 nucleotides read TGTGCCACCAGACAGGGAGATGCGCCCCAGCATTTT.

This sequence joins TRBV15 and TRBJ2-1; possible D gene TRBD2, 5 bases. Per the germline V gene, CDR1 is LNHNV and CDR2 is YYDKDF (reference sequence). Trimming cost V 1 base and J 1 base, with 14 bases left between them. The CDR3 runs 17 residues. The CDR3, as DNA: TGTGCCACCAGCAGAGCCCTAGCCCCGGGGTCCTACAATGAGCAGTTCTTC. It specifies CATSRALAPGSYNEQFF. The entire variable domain, with the rest obtained from reference TRBV15 and TRBJ2-1, is as follows: DAMVIQNPRYQVTQFGKPVTLSCSQTLNHNVMYWYQQKSSQAPKLLFHYYDKDFNNEADTPDNFQSRRPNTSFCFLDIRSPGLGDTAMYLCATSRALAPGSYNEQFFGPGTRLTVL.

This clone was observed once. CDR3 region: CGGYVLGGYTF. In nucleotides, the CDR3 is TGCGGGGGGTACGTGTTGGGTGGCTACACCTTC. This chain joins TRBV20-1 and TRBJ1-2; possibly TRBD1 for D (5 bases). This CDR3 comprises 11 residues. Germline values: CDR1 DFQATT, CDR2 SNEGSKA (reference sequence).

The sample holds one count of this clone. V gene TRBV5-4 combines with J gene TRBJ2-5, with 8 bases aligning to TRBD1. The CDR3 length is 14 residues. CDR1 and CDR2 (germline): SGHNT, YYREEE (reference sequence). After removal of 4 bases from V and 1 base from J, the junction contained 3 bases not matched to a gene. CDR3 protein: CASSRTGTQETQYF. The CDR3 DNA reads TGTGCCAGCAGCCGGACAGGGACCCAAGAGACCCAGTACTTC.

The chain carries TRBV4-2 and TRBJ2-1, with D maybe TRBD1 (8 bases). This CDR3 has 17 residues. V shed 0 bases and J shed 2 bases, with 14 bases lying between them. Per the germline V gene, CDR1 is LGHNA and CDR2 is YNFKEQ. The CDR3 DNA reads TGTGCCAGCAGCCAAGAATACAGGGGGGGCACCTACAATGAGCAGTTCTTC. Translated, it gives CASSQEYRGGTYNEQFF.

The J gene is TRBJ1-5, the V gene TRBV7-8; 10 nucleotides match TRBD1. Germline CDR1 reads SGHVS; CDR2 reads FQNEAQ. CDR3 length: 19 amino acids. J gave up 0 bases and V 5 bases, and 13 bases lay outside the gene matches. The CDR3 loop is CASSTSTGGRTNSNQPQHF. CDR3 DNA sequence: TGTGCCAGCAGCACCTCGACAGGGGGCAGAACTAATAGCAATCAGCCCCAGCATTTT. Combining the CDR3 with reference TRBV7-8 and TRBJ1-5 gives the whole variable domain GAGVSQSPRYKVAKRGQDVALRCDPISGHVSLFWYQQALGQGPEFLTYFQNEAQLDKSGLPSDRFFAERPEGSVSTLKIQRTQQEDSAVYLCASSTSTGGRTNSNQPQHFGDGTRLSIL.

The rearrangement uses TRBV7-2 and TRBJ2-7, with 9 nucleotides matching TRBD2. With 7 bases clipped from V and 3 bases from J, the junction kept 7 bases outside the gene matches. The germline V gene encodes CDR1 SGHTA and CDR2 FQGNSA. The CDR3 has 14 amino acids. The CDR3 spells CASNQGLAFYEQYF. The CDR3 nucleotides are TGTGCCAGCAACCAGGGACTAGCTTTCTACGAGCAGTACTTC.